Each of the 28 T cell receptor beta chains below was sequenced from the same sample in a study of blood T cell repertoires in COVID-19. TCRdb's copy holds only in-frame clones and misses some; the assay was immunoSEQ multiplex PCR. The sample holds 350,000 or so clones; 90% are singletons and the top ten take 6.5% to 7%. Sequences were obtained from peripheral blood. The receptors stem from a man younger than 35 with active or convalescent COVID-19.

The chain carries TRBV7-2 and TRBJ1-3, with D perhaps TRBD1 (6 bases). Trimming took off 2 bases at V and 4 bases at J, with 9 bases between the two ends. The CDR3 sequence is 14 residues long. Germline V lookup: CDR1 SGHTA, CDR2 FQGNSA. The CDR3 sequence is CASSLSQGGNTIYF. The DNA for the CDR3 is TGTGCCAGCAGCTTATCACAGGGCGGAAACACCATATATTTT. Drawing the rest from reference TRBV7-2 and TRBJ1-3, the complete variable domain is GAGVSQSPSNKVTEKGKDVELRCDPISGHTALYWYRQSLGQGLEFLIYFQGNSAPDKSGLPSDRFSAERTGGSVSTLTIQRTQQEDSAVYLCASSLSQGGNTIYFGEGSWLTVV.

The V call is TRBV7-8, the J call TRBJ1-6; tentatively, D is TRBD1 (6 bases). CDR1 and CDR2 (germline): SGHVS, FQNEAQ. CDR3 length: 13 amino acids. The V and J ends lost 5 bases and 9 bases respectively, with 11 bases between them. The CDR3 reads CASSLQGRSPLHF. For the CDR3, the DNA is TGTGCCAGCAGCCTACAGGGTCGTTCACCCCTCCACTTT.

J is TRBJ1-1 and V is TRBV7-2; TRBD1 might be the D (5 bases). Trimming took 4 bases from V and 4 from J, leaving 13 bases between them. Germline V gene lookup returns CDR1 SGHTA and CDR2 FQGNSA. The CDR3 sequence is 14 residues long. The CDR3 reads CASSSHQGGTEAFF. DNA of the CDR3: TGTGCCAGCAGCTCCCACCAGGGAGGCACTGAAGCTTTCTTT.

This chain joins TRBV28 and TRBJ1-5; 9 bases line up with TRBD1. The J segment lost 6 bases and the V segment lost 6 bases, leaving 6 bases of the junction unmatched. CDR1 and CDR2 (germline): MDHEN, SYDVKM. CDR3 length equals 14 residues. The CDR3, as DNA: TGTGCCAGCAGGGACAGGGGCACGAGTCAGCCCCAGCATTTT. This codes for CASRDRGTSQPQHF. The full variable domain, completed using reference TRBV28 and TRBJ1-5, is DVKVTQSSRYLVKRTGEKVFLECVQDMDHENMFWYRQDPGLGLRLIYFSYDVKMKEKGDIPEGYSVSREKKERFSLILESASTNQTSMYLCASRDRGTSQPQHFGDGTRLSIL.

This clone was seen a few times. This chain links TRBV9 with TRBJ1-4, with D maybe TRBD1 (5 bases). Germline CDR1 and CDR2: SGDLS and YYNGEE. This CDR3 region has 15 residues. With 0 bases removed from V and 3 bases from J, the gap between germline ends came to 9 bases. CDR3 bases: TGTGCCAGCAGCGTAGCAGGGCTCGCTAATGAAAAACTGTTTTTT. Its translation: CASSVAGLANEKLFF.

The rearrangement links TRBV27 to TRBJ2-1; D call uncertain. CDR1 and CDR2 from the germline V gene are MNHEY and SMNVEV (reference sequence). There are 14 residues in the CDR3. With 0 bases removed from V and 2 bases from J, the gap between germline ends came to 5 bases. CDR3 coding DNA: TGTGCCAGCAGTTTATCCTCCGCCTACAATGAGCAGTTCTTC. Its protein product is CASSLSSAYNEQFF.

CDR3 nucleotides: TGTGCCAGCAGCTCCACAGGTCCCCATCAGCCCCAGCATTTT. This encodes CASSSTGPHQPQHF. This chain joins TRBV7-2 and TRBJ1-5; tentatively, D is TRBD1 (5 bases). The CDR3 is 14 residues long. Germline CDR1 SGHTA, CDR2 FQGNSA. Trimming pared 4 bases from V and 5 bases from J, leaving 12 bases between.

The rearrangement links TRBV28 to TRBJ1-1; no clear D gene. Trimming left V 3 bases short and J 1 base short, with 12 bases between. This CDR3 has 15 amino acids. Germline loops: CDR1 MDHEN, CDR2 SYDVKM. CDR3 nucleotides: TGTGCCAGCAGTTTCGGGGTAGTGCAGAACACTGAAGCTTTCTTT. It yields the protein CASSFGVVQNTEAFF.

The rearrangement links TRBV9 to TRBJ1-3; D ambiguous. In germline, CDR1 is SGDLS, CDR2 YYNGEE. The CDR3 is 13 amino acids. Trimming stripped 2 bases from V and 6 bases from J, with 9 bases between. DNA for the CDR3: TGTGCCAGCAGCGTTGGGAGCGAAAACACCATATATTTT. Encoded protein: CASSVGSENTIYF.

The V and J genes are TRBV4-2 and TRBJ2-5, with 10 bases lining up with TRBD2. This CDR3 has 18 amino acids. The germline V gene encodes CDR1 LGHNA and CDR2 YNFKEQ. J gave up 0 bases and V 0 bases, and 7 bases lay outside the gene matches. The CDR3 loop reads CASSQESSGRVYQETQYF. CDR3 in DNA: TGTGCCAGCAGCCAAGAGTCTAGCGGGAGAGTATACCAAGAGACCCAGTACTTC.

The V gene is TRBV9, the J gene TRBJ2-1, with 10 bases matching TRBD2. V was pared by 0 bases and J by 0 bases, with 6 bases of the junction left unmatched. The CDR3 has 18 amino acids. CDR1 is SGDLS and CDR2 is YYNGEE in the germline V gene. CDR3: CASSVESSGGLSYNEQFF. The CDR3 DNA sequence: TGTGCCAGCAGCGTAGAAAGTAGCGGGGGGCTCTCCTACAATGAGCAGTTCTTC.

The rearrangement uses TRBV5-1 and TRBJ2-1; 9 bases match TRBD2. With V trimmed by 4 bases and J by 8 bases, 10 bases remained unmatched. Germline V gene lookup returns CDR1 SGHRS and CDR2 YFSETQ. This CDR3 is 15 amino acids long. CDR3 in amino acids: CASSEGASGIYEQFF. CDR3 DNA: TGCGCCAGCAGCGAAGGGGCTAGCGGGATTTATGAGCAGTTCTTC.

This chain links TRBV7-9 with TRBJ2-2, with 10 positions matching TRBD2. The germline gives CDR1 SEHNR, CDR2 FQNEAQ (reference sequence). J lost 7 bases, V lost 5 bases, and 10 bases had no gene match. This CDR3 has 16 amino acids. This chain's CDR3 is CASSPNSGGPNGELFF. The CDR3 nucleotides are TGTGCCAGCAGCCCTAATAGCGGGGGGCCTAACGGGGAGCTGTTTTTT.

In regard to this clone: One junction end does not reproduce the germline sequence, and a read error may be involved. This chain connects TRBV20-1 to TRBJ1-2; no clear D. The germline V gene encodes CDR1 DFQATT and CDR2 SNEGSKA (reference sequence). The CDR3 runs 11 residues. CDR3: CSARTLLGVGF. The CDR3 bases are TGCAGTGCTAGAACGTTGCTCGGAGTAGGCTTC.

A few counts support this clone. The rearrangement joins TRBV4-1 to TRBJ2-1; maybe TRBD2 (5 bases). V lost 0 bases and J lost 5, with 11 bases in between. This CDR3 region has 15 residues. CDR1 MGHRA and CDR2 YSYEKL come from the germline V gene. The CDR3 loop is CASSQDRPADNEQFF. The DNA for the CDR3 is TGCGCCAGCAGCCAAGATCGCCCAGCGGACAATGAGCAGTTCTTC.

This CDR3 is CASSVRQAYEQYF. DNA of the CDR3: TGTGCCAGCAGTGTTCGACAGGCCTACGAGCAGTACTTC. The J gene is TRBJ2-7, the V gene TRBV6-2 or TRBV6-3, with D possibly TRBD1 on 6 matching bases. Trimming removed 5 bases at V and 2 bases at J, with 10 bases between. Germline lookup yields CDR1 MNHEY and CDR2 SVGEGT. The CDR3 is made up of 13 amino acids.

The V and J genes are TRBV25-1 and TRBJ1-5, with D tentatively TRBD1 (5 bases). The germline gives CDR1 MGHDK, CDR2 SYGVNS. V lost 8 bases and J lost 5, with 13 bases in between. CDR3 length equals 13 residues. The CDR3, as DNA: TGTGCCAGCCAGGGCTTACTCTATCAGCCCCAGCATTTT. Its protein product is CASQGLLYQPQHF. The full variable domain, rest sourced from reference TRBV25-1 and TRBJ1-5, is EADIYQTPRYLVIGTGKKITLECSQTMGHDKMYWYQQDPGMELHLIHYSYGVNSTEKGDLSSESTVSRIRTEHFPLTLESARPSHTSQYLCASQGLLYQPQHFGDGTRLSIL.

This clone was detected once. This sequence joins TRBV18 and TRBJ2-2; 8 bases agree with TRBD1. Per germline, CDR1 KGHSH and CDR2 LQKENI. With 3 bases clipped from V and 4 bases from J, the junction kept 16 bases outside the gene matches. The CDR3 totals 19 residues. This CDR3 is CASSPRPGAGGESTGELFF. CDR3 bases: TGTGCCAGCTCACCGAGGCCCGGCGCAGGGGGCGAGAGCACCGGGGAGCTGTTTTTT.

The chain links TRBV10-3 to TRBJ2-3, with a tentative D call TRBD1 (5 bases). Germline V gene sequence: CDR1 ENHRY, CDR2 SYGVKD. The CDR3 runs to 13 residues. V lost 2 bases and J 4 bases, leaving 7 bases between the germline ends. Written as DNA, the CDR3 is TGTGCCATCAGTGAGCCAGGGCCAGATACGCAGTATTTT. Its protein is CAISEPGPDTQYF.

The V gene is TRBV6-2 or TRBV6-3, the J gene TRBJ2-1; D ambiguous. Germline V lookup: CDR1 MNHEY, CDR2 SVGEGT. CDR3 length: 12 amino acids. Trimming left V 1 base short and J 8 bases short, with 6 bases between. This CDR3 is CASSYYGDEQFF. The CDR3 coding sequence is TGTGCCAGCAGTTACTATGGAGATGAGCAGTTCTTC.

J is TRBJ1-1 and V is TRBV19, with TRBD1 matching over 7 bases. V was pared by 1 base and J by 11 bases, with 13 bases of the junction left unmatched. The CDR3 has 15 amino acids. Germline CDR1 and CDR2: LNHDA and SQIVND (reference sequence). In DNA form, the CDR3 reads TGTGCCAGTAGTATAGCCACGGGACAGCCTGGGGACGCTTTCTTT. It specifies CASSIATGQPGDAFF. Together with reference TRBV19 and TRBJ1-1, the CDR3 gives the full variable domain: DGGITQSPKYLFRKEGQNVTLSCEQNLNHDAMYWYRQDPGQGLRLIYYSQIVNDFQKGDIAEGYSVSREKKESFPLTVTSAQKNPTAFYLCASSIATGQPGDAFFGQGTRLTVV.

The rearrangement joins TRBV19 to TRBJ2-3, with a possible D match to TRBD2 (5 bases). The CDR3 is 14 amino acids. CDR1 LNHDA and CDR2 SQIVND come from the germline V gene (reference sequence). Deletions cut 6 bases from V and 3 bases from J, with 13 bases between. The CDR3 sequence is CASSGLPGTDTQYF. As DNA, the CDR3 is TGTGCCAGTAGCGGACTGCCGGGAACAGATACGCAGTATTTT.

The chain joins TRBV6-4 to TRBJ2-3; TRBD1 matches at 8 bases. V lost 2 bases and J lost 4; bases outside the gene matches: 2. The CDR3 is 14 amino acids. Germline lookup yields CDR1 MRHNA and CDR2 SNTAGT. In DNA form, the CDR3 reads TGTGCCAGCAGTGACCAACAGGGGGCAGATACGCAGTATTTT. As protein: CASSDQQGADTQYF.

This clone showed up just once. The chain carries TRBV6-4 and TRBJ1-1; TRBD1 matches at 8 bases. The V and J ends lost 5 bases and 2 bases, in that order; junction bases with no gene match: 4. This CDR3 region has 14 residues. The germline V gene encodes CDR1 MRHNA and CDR2 SNTAGT. CDR3 protein: CASSPGQGNTEAFF. CDR3 sequence (DNA): TGTGCCAGCAGTCCCGGACAGGGAAACACTGAAGCTTTCTTT.

The chain has TRBV2 and TRBJ2-4; 7 nucleotides line up with TRBD2. Trimming removed 2 bases from V and 0 bases from J; junction bases left unmatched: 4. Germline V CDR1 and CDR2: SNHLY, FYNNEI. The CDR3 has 16 amino acids. CDR3 nucleotide sequence: TGTGCCAGCAGTGAACGGGGAGGGCCAGCCAAAAACATTCAGTACTTC. It is translated as CASSERGGPAKNIQYF.

This clone was seen more than once but under ten times. The chain recombines TRBV11-1 with TRBJ1-1, with 11 bases identical to TRBD1. Germline V gene data show CDR1 as SGHAT and CDR2 as FQDESV (reference sequence). The CDR3 is 16 amino acids. J gave up 0 bases and V 4 bases, and 4 bases lay outside the gene matches. CDR3 nucleotides: TGTGCCAGCAGCTCCGGACAGGGGGCCATGAACACTGAAGCTTTCTTT. The encoded protein is CASSSGQGAMNTEAFF.

The chain employs TRBV24-1 and TRBJ2-7, with 8 bases aligning to TRBD1. Losses at the gene ends were 6 bases for V and 0 bases for J; bases not matched to a gene: 6. Germline CDR1 KGHDR, CDR2 SFDVKD. This CDR3 has 15 residues. The CDR3 loop reads CATSKTGVGSYEQYF. As DNA, the CDR3 is TGTGCCACCAGTAAGACAGGGGTAGGCTCCTACGAGCAGTACTTC.

The chain joins TRBV2 to TRBJ2-3; D is perhaps TRBD2 (6 bases). Germline V gene lookup returns CDR1 SNHLY and CDR2 FYNNEI. The CDR3 loop spans 13 amino acids. The V end lost 5 bases, the J end lost 6 bases, and 12 bases lay between the germline ends. CDR3 in DNA: TGTGCCAGCAGTCGGCTGACTAGGGATACGCAGTATTTT. Translated: CASSRLTRDTQYF.